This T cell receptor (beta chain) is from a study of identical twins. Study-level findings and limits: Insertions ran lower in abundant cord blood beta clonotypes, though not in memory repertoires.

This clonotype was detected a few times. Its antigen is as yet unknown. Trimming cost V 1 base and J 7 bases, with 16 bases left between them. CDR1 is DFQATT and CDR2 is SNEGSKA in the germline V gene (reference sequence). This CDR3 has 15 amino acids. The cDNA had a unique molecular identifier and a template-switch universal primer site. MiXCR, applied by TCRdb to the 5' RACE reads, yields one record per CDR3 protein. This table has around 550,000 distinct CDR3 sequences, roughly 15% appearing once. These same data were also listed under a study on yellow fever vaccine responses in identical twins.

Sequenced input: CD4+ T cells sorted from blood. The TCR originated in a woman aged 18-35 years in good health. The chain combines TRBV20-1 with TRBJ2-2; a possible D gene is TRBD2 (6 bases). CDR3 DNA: TGCAGTGCTAGAGCCGGGGGTAATGCGGTCGGGGAGCTGTTTTTT. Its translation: CSARAGGNAVGELFF.